This TCR beta chain was observed in a study of T cell responses to AZD1222 COVID-19 vaccine. Turning to this clone: Antigen: not known.

Overall study findings and caveats: Elevations in Spike-specific TCR breadth and depth followed administration of two AZD1222 doses. Possibly, clonal diversity was underestimated; donors were largely white British and included more females. Researchers took repertoire samples only after the peak T cell response had come. Regions 160-218 and 743-854 dominated among vaccine-associated CD4 TCRs spanning spike.

Clones were sequenced by immunoSEQ multiplex PCR, and TCRdb holds only the in-frame ones, with some missing. This table holds about 180,000 clones, around 88% found once. The V gene's germline CDR1 is MNHEY and CDR2 SVGAGI. The CDR3 length is 14 residues. Trimming took off 0 bases at V and 8 bases at J, with 11 bases between the two ends. The sample here was peripheral blood, taken on day 0 of AZD1222 vaccination. The chain couples TRBV6-5 to TRBJ1-3; D not resolved. This sequence was found in an adult in good health. CDR3 protein: CASSYSTWRDTIYF. CDR3 sequence (DNA): TGTGCCAGCAGTTACTCAACATGGAGGGACACCATATATTTT.